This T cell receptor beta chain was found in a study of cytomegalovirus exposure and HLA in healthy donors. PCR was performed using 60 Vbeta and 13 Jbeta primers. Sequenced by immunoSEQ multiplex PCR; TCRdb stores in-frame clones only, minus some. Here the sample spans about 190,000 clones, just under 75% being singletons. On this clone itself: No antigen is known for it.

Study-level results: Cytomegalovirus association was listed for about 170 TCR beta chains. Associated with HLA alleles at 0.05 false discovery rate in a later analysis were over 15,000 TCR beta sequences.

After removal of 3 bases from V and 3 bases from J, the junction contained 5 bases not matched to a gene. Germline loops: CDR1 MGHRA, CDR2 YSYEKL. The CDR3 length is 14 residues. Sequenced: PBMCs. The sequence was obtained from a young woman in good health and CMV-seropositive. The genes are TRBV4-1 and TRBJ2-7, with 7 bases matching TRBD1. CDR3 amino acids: CASSQEGGFYEQYF. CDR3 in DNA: TGCGCCAGCAGCCAGGAAGGGGGCTTCTACGAGCAGTACTTC.